The 3 T cell receptor beta chains given below trace back to one sample, sequenced in a study of breast tumors, draining lymph nodes, adjacent tissues. TCRdb called the multiplex PCR reads again in MiXCR, with one record for every CDR3 protein. The profile covers 190,000 or so distinct CDR3 sequences, with roughly 31% appearing a single time and 4% to 5.5% taken by the ten largest. Axillary draining lymph nodes of breast cancer patients supplied the node samples. Sequences were obtained from axillary lymph node tissue. These receptor sequences come from a female donor with breast cancer. Some clones in this sample may be carry-over from other donors' samples.

This clonotype turned up a few times. One end of the junction fails to match germline, which may point to a read error. The chain has TRBV6-2 or TRBV6-3 and TRBJ2-5, with 8 bases aligning to TRBD2. CDR1 and CDR2 from the germline V gene are MNHEY and SVGEGT. This CDR3 comprises 17 residues. The DNA for the CDR3 is TGTGCCAGCAGTCACTCCCCCGGGCGGGGGGACCAAGAGACCCAGTACTTC. It encodes CASSHSPGRGDQETQYF.

The genes are TRBV19 and TRBJ2-5; D gene ambiguous. The CDR3 runs 15 residues. Trimming stripped 1 base from V and 1 base from J, with 10 bases between. CDR1 is LNHDA, CDR2 SQIVND, per germline (reference sequence). The CDR3 is CASSIAEGRQETQYF. The CDR3 DNA sequence: TGTGCCAGTAGTATAGCTGAAGGGCGCCAAGAGACCCAGTACTTC.

Worth noting for this clonotype: A read error may produce the germline difference seen at one junction end. This chain links TRBV11-2 with TRBJ2-5; D remains unclear. Germline V gene lookup returns CDR1 SGHAT and CDR2 FQNNGV. The CDR3 runs 14 residues. The CDR3 reads CASSVDEAGETQYF. The CDR3 DNA reads as TGTGCCAGCAGCGTAGATGAGGCCGGGGAGACCCAGTACTTC.